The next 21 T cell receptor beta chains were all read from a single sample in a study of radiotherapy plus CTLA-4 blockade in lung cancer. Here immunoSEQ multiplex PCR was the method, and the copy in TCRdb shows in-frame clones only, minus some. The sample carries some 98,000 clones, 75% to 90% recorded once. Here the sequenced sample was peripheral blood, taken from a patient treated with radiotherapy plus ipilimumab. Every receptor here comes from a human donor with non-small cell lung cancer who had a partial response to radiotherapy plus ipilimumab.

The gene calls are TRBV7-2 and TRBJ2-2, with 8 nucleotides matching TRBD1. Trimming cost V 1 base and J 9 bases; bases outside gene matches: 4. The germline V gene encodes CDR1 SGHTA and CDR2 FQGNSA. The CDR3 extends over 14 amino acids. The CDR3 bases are TGTGCCAGCAGCTTAGGAGGACAGGGCCGGGAGCTGTTTTTT. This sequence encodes CASSLGGQGRELFF. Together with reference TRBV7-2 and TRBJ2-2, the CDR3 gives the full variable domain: GAGVSQSPSNKVTEKGKDVELRCDPISGHTALYWYRQSLGQGLEFLIYFQGNSAPDKSGLPSDRFSAERTGGSVSTLTIQRTQQEDSAVYLCASSLGGQGRELFFGEGSRLTVL.

CDR3 in amino acids: CASSLTGTGGVDYGYTF. In DNA, the CDR3 is TGTGCCAGCAGTTTGACCGGGACAGGGGGCGTCGACTATGGCTACACCTTC. The V and J genes are TRBV27 and TRBJ1-2; 12 bases are shared with TRBD1. The trim removed 3 bases at V and 3 bases at J, leaving 8 bases unmatched. CDR1 MNHEY and CDR2 SMNVEV come from the germline V gene (reference sequence). This CDR3 contains 17 residues.

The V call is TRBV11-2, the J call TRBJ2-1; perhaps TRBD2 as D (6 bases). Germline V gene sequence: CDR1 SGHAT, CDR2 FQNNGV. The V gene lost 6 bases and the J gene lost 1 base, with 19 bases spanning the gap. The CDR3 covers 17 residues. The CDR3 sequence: CASSFPGGIRSYNEQFF. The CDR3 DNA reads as TGTGCCAGCAGTTTCCCGGGCGGGATCCGGTCCTACAATGAGCAGTTCTTC.

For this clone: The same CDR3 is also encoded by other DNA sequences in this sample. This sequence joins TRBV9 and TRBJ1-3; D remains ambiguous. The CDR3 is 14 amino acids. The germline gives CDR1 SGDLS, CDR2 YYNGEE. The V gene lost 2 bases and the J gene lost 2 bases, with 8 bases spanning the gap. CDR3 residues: CASSVEGAGNTIYF. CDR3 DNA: TGTGCCAGCAGCGTGGAGGGAGCTGGAAACACCATATATTTT.

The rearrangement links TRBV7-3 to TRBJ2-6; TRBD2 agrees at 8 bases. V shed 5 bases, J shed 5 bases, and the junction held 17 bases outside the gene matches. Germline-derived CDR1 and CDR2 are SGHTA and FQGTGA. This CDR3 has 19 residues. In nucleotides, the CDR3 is TGTGCCAGCAGCGCGGGAGGAGACCGCTTACAAAGTCGGGCCAACGTCCTGACTTTC. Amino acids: CASSAGGDRLQSRANVLTF.

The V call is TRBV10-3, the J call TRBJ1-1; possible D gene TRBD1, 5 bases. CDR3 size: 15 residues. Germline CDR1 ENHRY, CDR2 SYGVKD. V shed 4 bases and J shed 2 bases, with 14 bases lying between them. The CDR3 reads CAISARQTINTEAFF. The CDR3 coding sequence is TGTGCCATCAGTGCCAGACAGACAATAAACACTGAAGCTTTCTTT.

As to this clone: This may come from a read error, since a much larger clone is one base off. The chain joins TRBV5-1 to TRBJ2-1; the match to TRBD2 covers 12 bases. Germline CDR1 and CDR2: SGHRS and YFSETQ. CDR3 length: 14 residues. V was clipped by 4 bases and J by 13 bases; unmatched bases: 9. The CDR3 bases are TGCGCCAGCAGCCTTAGGACTAGCGGGATTGTTCAGTTCTTC. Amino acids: CASSLRTSGIVQFF.

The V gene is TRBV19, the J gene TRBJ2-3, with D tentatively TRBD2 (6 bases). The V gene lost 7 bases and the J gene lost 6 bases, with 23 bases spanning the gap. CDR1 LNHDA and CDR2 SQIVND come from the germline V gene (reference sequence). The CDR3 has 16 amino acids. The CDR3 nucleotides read TGTGCCAGTACCCCCGGGACTCCCGAACGCGGGGATACGCAGTATTTT. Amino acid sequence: CASTPGTPERGDTQYF.

CDR3 DNA sequence: TGTGCCAGCAGCGGAGGGGGCACAGATACGCAGTATTTT. Protein product: CASSGGGTDTQYF. This chain links TRBV28 with TRBJ2-3; TRBD2 is a possible D gene (6 bases). The CDR3 runs to 13 residues. The V gene's germline CDR1 is MDHEN and CDR2 SYDVKM. Trimming cost V 6 bases and J 1 base, with 8 bases left between them.

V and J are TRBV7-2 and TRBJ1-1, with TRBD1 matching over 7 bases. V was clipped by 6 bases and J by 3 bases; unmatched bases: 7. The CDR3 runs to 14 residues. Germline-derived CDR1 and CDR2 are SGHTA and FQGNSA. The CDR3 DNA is TGTGCCAGCAGTCAAGACAGGGCCTACACTGAAGCTTTCTTT. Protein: CASSQDRAYTEAFF.

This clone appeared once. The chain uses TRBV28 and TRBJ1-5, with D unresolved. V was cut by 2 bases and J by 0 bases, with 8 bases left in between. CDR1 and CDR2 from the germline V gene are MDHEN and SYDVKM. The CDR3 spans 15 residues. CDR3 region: CASSLGGYSNQPQHF. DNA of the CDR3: TGTGCCAGCAGTTTAGGAGGATATAGCAATCAGCCCCAGCATTTT.

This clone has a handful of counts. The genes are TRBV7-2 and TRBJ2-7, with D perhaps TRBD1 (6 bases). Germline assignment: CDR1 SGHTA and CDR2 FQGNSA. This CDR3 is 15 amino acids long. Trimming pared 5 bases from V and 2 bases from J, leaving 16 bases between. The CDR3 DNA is TGTGCCAGCAGCACCCCCGGGACACTTACCTACGAGCAGTACTTC. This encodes CASSTPGTLTYEQYF.

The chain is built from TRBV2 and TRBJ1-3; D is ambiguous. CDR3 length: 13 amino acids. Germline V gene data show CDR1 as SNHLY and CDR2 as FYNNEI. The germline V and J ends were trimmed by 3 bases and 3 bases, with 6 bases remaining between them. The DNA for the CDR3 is TGTGCCAGCAGTGATCAGGTTGGAAACACCATATATTTT. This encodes CASSDQVGNTIYF.

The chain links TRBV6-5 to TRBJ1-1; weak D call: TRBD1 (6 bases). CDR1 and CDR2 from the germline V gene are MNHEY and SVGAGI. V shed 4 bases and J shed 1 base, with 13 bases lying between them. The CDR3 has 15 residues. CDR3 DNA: TGTGCCAGCAGTTCACTAGGGGGATCGAACACTGAAGCTTTCTTT. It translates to CASSSLGGSNTEAFF.

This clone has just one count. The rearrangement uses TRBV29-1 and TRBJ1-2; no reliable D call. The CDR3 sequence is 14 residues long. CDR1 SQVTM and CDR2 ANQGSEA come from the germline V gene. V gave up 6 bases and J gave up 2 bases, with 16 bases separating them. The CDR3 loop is CSVTGRGRNYGYTF. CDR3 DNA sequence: TGCAGCGTAACGGGCCGAGGGAGGAACTATGGCTACACCTTC.

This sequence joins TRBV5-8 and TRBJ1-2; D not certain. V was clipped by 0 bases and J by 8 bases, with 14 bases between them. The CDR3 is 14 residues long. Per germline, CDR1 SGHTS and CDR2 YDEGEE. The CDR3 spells CASSLGQTVRGYTF. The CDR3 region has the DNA TGTGCCAGCAGCTTGGGGCAGACGGTGAGGGGCTACACCTTC.

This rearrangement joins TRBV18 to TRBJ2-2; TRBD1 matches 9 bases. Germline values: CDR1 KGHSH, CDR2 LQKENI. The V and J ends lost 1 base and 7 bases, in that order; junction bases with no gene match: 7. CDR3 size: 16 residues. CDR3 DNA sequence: TGTGCCAGCTCACCACAGGGACAGGGCTTTGGCGGGGAGCTGTTTTTT. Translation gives CASSPQGQGFGGELFF.

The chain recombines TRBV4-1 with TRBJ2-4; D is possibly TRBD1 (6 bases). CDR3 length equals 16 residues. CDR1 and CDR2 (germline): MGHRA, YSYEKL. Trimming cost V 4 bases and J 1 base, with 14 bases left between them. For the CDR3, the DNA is TGCGCCAGCAGCCTAGATGGGGGCTGGGCCAAAAACATTCAGTACTTC. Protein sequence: CASSLDGGWAKNIQYF.

CDR3 amino acids: CASSPGVGTLNTEAFF. CDR3 bases: TGTGCCAGTAGTCCCGGGGTAGGGACTTTGAACACTGAAGCTTTCTTT. The V and J genes are TRBV19 and TRBJ1-1; TRBD1 is a possible D gene (5 bases). The length of the CDR3 is 16 residues. Germline values: CDR1 LNHDA, CDR2 SQIVND (reference sequence). Trimming pared 5 bases from V and 0 bases from J, leaving 16 bases between. The full variable domain, with the rest looked up from reference TRBV19 and TRBJ1-1, is DGGITQSPKYLFRKEGQNVTLSCEQNLNHDAMYWYRQDPGQGLRLIYYSQIVNDFQKGDIAEGYSVSREKKESFPLTVTSAQKNPTAFYLCASSPGVGTLNTEAFFGQGTRLTVV.

CDR3 sequence: CASSSTGDGTSGGFDTQYF. As DNA, the CDR3 is TGTGCCAGCAGCTCGACTGGCGACGGGACTAGCGGAGGCTTTGATACGCAGTATTTT. The chain has TRBV11-1 and TRBJ2-3, with 11 bases aligning to TRBD2. Germline V gives CDR1 SGHAT, CDR2 FQDESV (reference sequence). Unmatched junction bases numbered 18, after V lost 4 bases and J lost 6 bases. This CDR3 spans 19 amino acids.

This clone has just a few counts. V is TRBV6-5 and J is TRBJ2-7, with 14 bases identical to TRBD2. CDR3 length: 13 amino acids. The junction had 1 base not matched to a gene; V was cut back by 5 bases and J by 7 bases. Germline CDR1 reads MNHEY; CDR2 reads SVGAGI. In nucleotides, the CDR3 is TGTGCCAGCAGTGGGACTAGCGGGAGAGAGCAGTACTTC. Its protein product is CASSGTSGREQYF.